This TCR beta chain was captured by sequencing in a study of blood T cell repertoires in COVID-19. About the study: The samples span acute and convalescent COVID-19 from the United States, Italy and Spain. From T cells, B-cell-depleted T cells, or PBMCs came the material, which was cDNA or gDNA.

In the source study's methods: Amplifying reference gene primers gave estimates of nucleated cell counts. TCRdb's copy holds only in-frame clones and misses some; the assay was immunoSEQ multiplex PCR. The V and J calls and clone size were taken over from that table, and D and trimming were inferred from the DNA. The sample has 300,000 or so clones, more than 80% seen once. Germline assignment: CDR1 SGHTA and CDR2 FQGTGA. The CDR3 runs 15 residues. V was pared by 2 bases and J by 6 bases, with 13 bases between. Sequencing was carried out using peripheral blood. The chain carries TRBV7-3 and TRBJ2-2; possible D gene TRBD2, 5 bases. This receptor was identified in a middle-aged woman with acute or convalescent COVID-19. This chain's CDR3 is CASSLEGAAAGELFF. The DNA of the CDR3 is TGTGCCAGCAGCTTAGAGGGTGCAGCGGCCGGGGAGCTGTTTTTT.